This is a list of T cell receptor beta chains from one sample in a study of T cell responses to AZD1222 COVID-19 vaccine. Clones were read by immunoSEQ multiplex PCR, and TCRdb kept only the in-frame ones, dropping some. This table holds over 100,000 clones, approximately 86% found once. The material was peripheral blood, obtained on day 0 of AZD1222 vaccination. The receptors originated from an adult in good health. Each CDR3 is given without its conserved first and last residue.

j_call v_call cdr3_aa
TRBJ2-1 TRBV9 ASSVGLGTQGYNEQF
TRBJ1-5 TRBV18 ASSPKDQPQH
TRBJ1-2 TRBV28 ASSLWREGRLVVSGYT
TRBJ1-1 TRBV18 ASSPLAGTGGTEAF
TRBJ2-7 TRBV3-1/TRBV3-2 ASSQRDRGDEQY
TRBJ2-2 TRBV15 ATSRELPANTGELF
TRBJ1-5 TRBV19 ASSVTGENQPQH
TRBJ1-5 TRBV15 ATSRDGGGGNQH
TRBJ2-5 TRBV5-1 ASSSEGETQY
TRBJ1-1 TRBV7-9 ASSLAGGAGNTEAF
TRBJ1-3 TRBV28 ASIKTVSGNTIY
TRBJ2-3 TRBV4-1 ASSQGLAGDSSGTQY
TRBJ1-6 TRBV29-1 SVAPNGNSPLH
TRBJ2-1 TRBV5-1 ASSLRASGSYNEQF
TRBJ2-7 TRBV7-8 ASSDPGTGFSRSYEQY
TRBJ1-5 TRBV20-1 SAGQPQH
TRBJ2-7 TRBV11-3 ASSPRRGTYEQY
TRBJ1-1 TRBV6-1 ASSDGHVEAF
TRBJ2-3 TRBV15 ATSRADRLVTDTQY
TRBJ2-1 TRBV18 ASSPLAGGPESGNEQF
TRBJ2-2 TRBV5-4 ASADRGRVRDTGELF
TRBJ2-1 TRBV2 ASSTTSGTYNEQF
TRBJ1-2 TRBV5-1 ASSLEEPTYGYT
TRBJ1-2 TRBV14 ASSQSPGNSNYGYT
TRBJ1-2 TRBV19 ASSVGYYGYT
TRBJ2-5 TRBV5-1 ASSLRASQETQY
TRBJ2-3 TRBV7-9 ASSNSGGDTQY
TRBJ2-1 TRBV6-2/TRBV6-3 ASSPLFAGLDNEQF
TRBJ2-5 TRBV7-3 ASSLRHRGSWGDQETQY
TRBJ1-1 TRBV29-1 SVPPLSGRAGTEAF
TRBJ1-4 TRBV7-9 ASSLGDRGEKLF
TRBJ2-7 TRBV28 ASSSLTGTTYEQY
TRBJ1-5 TRBV6-1 ASSETHRTGYQPQH
TRBJ1-1 TRBV5-5 ASSLEETGGNTEAF
TRBJ1-1 TRBV5-1 ASSSGFPDRGPNTEAF
TRBJ1-5 TRBV7-8 ASSLDGRSNQPQH
TRBJ1-6 TRBV28 ASAEPGDRISPLH
TRBJ1-5 TRBV2 ASSGDSPNQPQH
TRBJ1-1 TRBV7-2 ASSLIAGGSNTEAF
TRBJ1-2 TRBV9 ASRGKGRNYGYT
TRBJ2-5 TRBV15 ATSHRTGEIRGTQY
TRBJ1-5 TRBV30 AWGAGSQPQH